A selection of T cell receptor beta chains follows, all from one sample in a study of technical replicates of blood from several donors. Repertoires were generated with immunoSEQ multiplex PCR, while TCRdb's copy carries only in-frame clones and drops some. Of about 76,000 clones listed, around 94% were seen once; the top ten hold 0.3% to 0.45%. Sequencing was done on a sample of T cells isolated from PBMCs. The receptors come from a human donor in good health. Both conserved end residues are trimmed from each CDR3.

CDR3,length,J,V
ASSKFRDRGDYGYT,14,TRBJ1-2,TRBV27
ASSEMGRLIGELF,13,TRBJ2-2,TRBV2
ASSSLGSGGRSNQPQH,16,TRBJ1-5,TRBV19
ASSLQGFEQF,10,TRBJ2-1,TRBV5-6
ASSLRGGASYEQY,13,TRBJ2-7,TRBV7-2
ASSDPAGGPDTQY,13,TRBJ2-3,TRBV5-6
ASITDTGELF,10,TRBJ2-2,TRBV6-5
ASSETSGRPRSYNEQF,16,TRBJ2-1,TRBV28
ASSITGGNYEQY,12,TRBJ2-7,TRBV19
AISEGLAGEQY,11,TRBJ2-7,TRBV10-3
ASSEGHPYEQY,11,TRBJ2-7,TRBV2
ASSLDRGNEQY,11,TRBJ2-7,TRBV7-8
SVGPGTGELF,10,TRBJ2-2,TRBV29-1
SVDVSGSYEQY,11,TRBJ2-7,TRBV29-1
ASINGLTTSYEQY,13,TRBJ2-7,TRBV5-6
ASSVGGEANYGYT,13,TRBJ1-2,TRBV9
ASSQDWSGSPTDTQY,15,TRBJ2-3,TRBV4-2
ASSLIGTSGNNEQF,14,TRBJ2-1,TRBV6-6
ASSFGGSTYEQY,12,TRBJ2-7,TRBV28
ASNRRQGKLSEQY,13,TRBJ2-7,TRBV28
ASSRGPQH,8,TRBJ1-5,TRBV28
ASSRTGASNQPQH,13,TRBJ1-5,TRBV11-2
ATPGTSPNIKGSNEQF,16,TRBJ2-1,TRBV7-9
ASSTEHSGETQY,12,TRBJ2-5,TRBV11-2
ASSLIRTGYNEQF,13,TRBJ2-1,TRBV5-5
ASSGIAGALKGDEQF,15,TRBJ2-1,TRBV4-2
ASLRDRNTGELF,12,TRBJ2-2,TRBV11-1
ATSIRTGANEKLF,13,TRBJ1-4,TRBV15
SVAGGINYEQY,11,TRBJ2-7,TRBV29-1
ASSFSLTYEQY,11,TRBJ2-7,TRBV27
ASSSPTDFYEQY,12,TRBJ2-7,TRBV6-5
SVLATGKVGDTEAF,14,TRBJ1-1,TRBV29-1
ASRTLGLAGEGYEQY,15,TRBJ2-7,TRBV27
ACRDRGSSGNTIY,13,TRBJ1-3,TRBV30
ASRPGQLYEQY,11,TRBJ2-7,TRBV5-1
ASSLVASGSTDTQY,14,TRBJ2-3,TRBV5-1
ASSFSGTLYEQY,12,TRBJ2-7,TRBV2
ASSFSGETTGELF,13,TRBJ2-2,TRBV5-1
ASSLSLGATGTEAF,14,TRBJ1-1,TRBV27
ASSLESLHSSYEQY,14,TRBJ2-7,TRBV27
ASSVTRLAPDYEQY,14,TRBJ2-7,TRBV9